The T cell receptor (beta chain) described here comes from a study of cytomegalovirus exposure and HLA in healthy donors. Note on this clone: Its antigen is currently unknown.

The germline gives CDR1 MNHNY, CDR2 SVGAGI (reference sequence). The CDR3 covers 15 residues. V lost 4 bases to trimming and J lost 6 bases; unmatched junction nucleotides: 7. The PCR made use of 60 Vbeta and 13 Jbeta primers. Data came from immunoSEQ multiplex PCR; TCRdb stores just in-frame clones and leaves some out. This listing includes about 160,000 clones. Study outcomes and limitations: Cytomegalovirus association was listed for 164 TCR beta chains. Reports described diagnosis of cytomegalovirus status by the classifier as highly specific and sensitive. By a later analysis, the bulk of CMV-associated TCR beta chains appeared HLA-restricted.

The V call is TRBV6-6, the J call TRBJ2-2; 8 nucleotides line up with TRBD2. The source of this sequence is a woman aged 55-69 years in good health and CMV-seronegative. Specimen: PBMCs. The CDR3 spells CASSSERGYAGELFF. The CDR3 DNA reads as TGTGCCAGCAGTTCGGAGCGGGGGTATGCCGGGGAGCTGTTTTTT.